This paragraph covers one T cell receptor beta chain sequence. The source of the sample is a study of blood T cell repertoires in COVID-19. Study-level background: Collection of acute and convalescent COVID-19 samples took place in the United States, Italy and Spain. Sample material is recorded as cDNA or gDNA derived from T cells, B-cell-depleted T cells, or PBMCs.

This CDR3 comprises 11 residues. Deletions cut 7 bases from V and 2 bases from J, with 8 bases between. From germline, CDR1 is SQVTM and CDR2 ANQGSEA. Original data processing: From reference gene primer amplification, estimates of nucleated cell counts were derived. Profiling relied on immunoSEQ multiplex PCR, and the TCRdb table lists in-frame clones only, not all of them. V and J calls and clone size follow that table, whereas D and trimming were derived from the DNA. The sample includes some 270,000 clones, around nine tenths of them seen just once. This chain uses TRBV29-1 with TRBJ1-2; tentatively, D is TRBD1 (5 bases). The source material was peripheral blood. This clonotype was sampled from a man in his forties with active or convalescent COVID-19. The CDR3 DNA follows: TGCAGCGGGGGCGTAAACTATGGCTACACCTTC. Amino acids: CSGGVNYGYTF.